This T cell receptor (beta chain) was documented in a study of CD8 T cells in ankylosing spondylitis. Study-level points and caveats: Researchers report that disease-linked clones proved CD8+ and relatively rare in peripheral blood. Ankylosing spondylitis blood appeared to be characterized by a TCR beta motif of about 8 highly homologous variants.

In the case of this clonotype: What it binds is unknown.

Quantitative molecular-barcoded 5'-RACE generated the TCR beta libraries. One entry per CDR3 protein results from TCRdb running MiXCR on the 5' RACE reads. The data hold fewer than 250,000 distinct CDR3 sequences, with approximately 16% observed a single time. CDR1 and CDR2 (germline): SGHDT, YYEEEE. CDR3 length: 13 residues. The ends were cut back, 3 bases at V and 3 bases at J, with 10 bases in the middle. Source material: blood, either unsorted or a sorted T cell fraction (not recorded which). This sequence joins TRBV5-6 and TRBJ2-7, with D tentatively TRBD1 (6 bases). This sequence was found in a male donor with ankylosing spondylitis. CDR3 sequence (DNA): TGTGCCAGCAGCTCAACAGGGTTCTACGAGCAGTACTTC. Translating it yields CASSSTGFYEQYF.